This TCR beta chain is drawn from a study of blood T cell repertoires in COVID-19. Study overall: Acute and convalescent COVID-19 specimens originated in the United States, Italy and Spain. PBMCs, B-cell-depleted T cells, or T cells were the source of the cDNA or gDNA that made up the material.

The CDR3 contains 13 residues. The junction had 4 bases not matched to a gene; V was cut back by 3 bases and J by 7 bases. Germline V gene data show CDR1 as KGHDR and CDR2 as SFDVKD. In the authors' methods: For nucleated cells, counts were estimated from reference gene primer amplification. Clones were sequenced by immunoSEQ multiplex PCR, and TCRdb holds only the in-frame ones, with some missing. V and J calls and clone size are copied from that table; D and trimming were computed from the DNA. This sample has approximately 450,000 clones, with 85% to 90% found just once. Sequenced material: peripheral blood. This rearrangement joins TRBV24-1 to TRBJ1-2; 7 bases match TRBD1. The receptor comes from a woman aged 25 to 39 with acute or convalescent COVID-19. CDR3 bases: TGTGCCACCAGTGATCACAGGGGTTCTGGCTACACCTTC. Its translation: CATSDHRGSGYTF.